The source of this T cell receptor (beta chain) is a study of shared clonotypes between healthy human individuals. Study-level information: CD4 naive cells filled three plates per donor, CD4 memory three, CD8 naive two and CD8 memory one. General study points: The genetic and exposure-history diversity represented was limited by few donors. A handful of donors shared 4.5% to 6.5% of their naive CD4 clonotypes.

Points on this clone: Its antigen is unknown.

The V and J ends lost 3 bases and 3 bases respectively, with 14 bases between them. Germline lookup yields CDR1 KGHSH and CDR2 LQKENI. CDR3 size: 16 residues. Sequenced by immunoSEQ multiplex PCR; TCRdb stores in-frame clones only, minus some. The table includes about 2.3 million clones, around 93% detected once. The chain recombines TRBV18 with TRBJ2-2, with a weak D call TRBD1 (5 bases). Material for sequencing was naive CD4+ T cells from PBMCs. Subset: CD45RA+ positively selected. The receptor's source is a man between 18 and 29 years old in good health. Some clones in this sample may be carry-over from other donors' samples. The CDR3 bases are TGTGCCAGCTCACCGACAGTAGCATCCCACACCGGGGAGCTGTTTTTT. The encoded protein is CASSPTVASHTGELFF.